This T cell receptor beta chain was retrieved from a study of monozygotic twins with inflammatory bowel disease. With respect to this clonotype: What it binds is unknown.

This CDR3 is 15 amino acids long. Germline-derived CDR1 and CDR2 are SGHRS and YFSETQ. With eight separate reactions per sample, the authors made cDNA. The template switching step added UMIs that contained a 6-nucleotide sample barcode. TCRdb reprocessed the 5' RACE reads, with one entry per CDR3 protein and no DNA. This listing includes 190,000 or so distinct CDR3 sequences. Findings of the study overall: The co-twins with IBD showed lower TCRbeta diversity (inverse Simpson) than their healthy siblings. A distinction between different T cell subtypes was not possible.

The receptor was isolated from a human donor with ulcerative colitis or Crohn's disease, or a healthy co-twin of an affected twin (not recorded which). Material for sequencing was blood. The gene calls are TRBV5-1 and TRBJ2-7; the D call from TCRdb, TRBD2, cannot be confirmed without DNA. The CDR3 loop is CASSPDEGSSYEQYF.